This entry concerns a single TCR beta chain. Its cognate antigen is unknown. The CDR3 runs to 13 residues. The V gene's germline CDR1 is SGDLS and CDR2 YYNGEE. V was shortened by 3 bases and J by 4 bases, with 11 bases between the two germline ends. This entry comes from a study of cytomegalovirus exposure and HLA in healthy donors. The PCR contained 60 Vbeta and 13 Jbeta primers. The data were produced by immunoSEQ multiplex PCR, yet TCRdb's version contains in-frame clones alone and is incomplete. Among around 160,000 clones, under 85% were seen once, and the ten largest hold 6.7%. Study-wide results and limits: Cytomegalovirus status was reportedly diagnosed by the classifier with high specificity and sensitivity. Data from an earlier analysis indicated that most TCR beta V segments were productive either about 90% or about 30% of the time.

The specimen sequenced was PBMCs. This TCR was recovered from a woman aged 40 to 50 in good health and CMV-seropositive. This rearrangement joins TRBV9 to TRBJ2-7; no definite D call. CDR3 coding DNA: TGTGCCAGCAGCGCCAGTGGTGGTTACGAGCAGTACTTC. Protein: CASSASGGYEQYF.